This T cell receptor beta chain was obtained from a study of identical twins. The study, taken as a whole, reports: Compared with models, monozygotic twins showed more out-of-frame TCR alpha sharing.

V was cut by 4 bases and J by 4 bases, with 7 bases left in between. From germline, CDR1 is SGHVS and CDR2 FQNEAQ. The CDR3 is made up of 12 amino acids. A note on this clonotype: Its matching antigen is unknown.

TCRdb used MiXCR to reprocess the 5' RACE reads, holding one entry per CDR3 protein. The sample has around 490,000 distinct CDR3 sequences, 20% to 25% seen once. Healthy Caucasian individuals made up all the donors. These data were likewise used in another study, on yellow fever vaccine responses in identical twins.

Material for sequencing was CD4+ T cells sorted from blood. The origin of this receptor is a woman aged 18 to 35 in good health. The chain couples TRBV7-8 to TRBJ2-5; D not certain. The CDR3 region has the DNA TGTGCCAGCAGCTATATAGCAGAGACCCAGTACTTC. Translated: CASSYIAETQYF.